The 17 T cell receptor beta chains reported below all come from one sample, sequenced in a study of cytomegalovirus exposure and HLA in healthy donors. The PCR used 60 Vbeta and 13 Jbeta primers. Data came from immunoSEQ multiplex PCR; TCRdb stores just in-frame clones and leaves some out. The data show about 130,000 clones, and the top ten clones hold roughly 1%. The specimen sequenced was PBMCs. The origin of the receptors is a man between 18 and 29 years old in good health and CMV-seronegative.

The V and J genes are TRBV27 and TRBJ2-1; perhaps TRBD1 as D (6 bases). The germline gives CDR1 MNHEY, CDR2 SMNVEV (reference sequence). The CDR3 has 15 amino acids. The ends were cut back, 3 bases at V and 0 bases at J, with 9 bases in the middle. This CDR3 reads CASSFTGHSYNEQFF. In DNA form, the CDR3 reads TGTGCCAGCAGTTTCACGGGACACTCCTACAATGAGCAGTTCTTC.

This chain connects TRBV4-1 to TRBJ2-1; 11 nucleotides match TRBD2. V trimming: 1 base; J trimming: 6 bases; junction bases outside the gene matches: 11. Germline values: CDR1 MGHRA, CDR2 YSYEKL. The CDR3 length is 18 residues. This CDR3 is CASSQAIAGGPMGNEQFF. The CDR3 DNA reads as TGCGCCAGCAGCCAAGCGATAGCGGGGGGGCCGATGGGCAATGAGCAGTTCTTC.

This rearrangement joins TRBV4-1 to TRBJ1-3, with TRBD1 as a possible D gene (5 bases). The CDR3 spans 16 residues. The germline V gene encodes CDR1 MGHRA and CDR2 YSYEKL. V lost 3 bases to trimming and J lost 0 bases, with 12 bases between them. CDR3 coding DNA: TGCGCCAGCAGCCATAATTGGGGCGCCTCTGGAAACACCATATATTTT. Residues: CASSHNWGASGNTIYF.

The V gene is TRBV18, the J gene TRBJ2-7; no definite D call. Per the germline V gene, CDR1 is KGHSH and CDR2 is LQKENI. V was trimmed by 6 bases and J by 1 base, leaving 13 bases between them. The length of the CDR3 is 14 residues. As DNA, the CDR3 is TGTGCCAGCTCTCTGGCTCAGAAGTCCTACGAGCAGTACTTC. Translation: CASSLAQKSYEQYF.

This chain uses TRBV19 with TRBJ2-4, with TRBD1 identical over 11 bases. The germline CDR1 and CDR2 sequences are LNHDA and SQIVND (reference sequence). The CDR3 loop spans 20 amino acids. V lost 0 bases to trimming and J lost 3 bases; unmatched junction nucleotides: 13. CDR3 loop: CASSIDLEDRGRWGKNIQYF. CDR3 bases: TGTGCCAGTAGTATAGATCTCGAGGACAGGGGGCGCTGGGGCAAAAACATTCAGTACTTC.

V gene TRBV7-6 combines with J gene TRBJ2-1; D possibly corresponds to TRBD2 (6 bases). There are 12 residues in the CDR3. The germline gives CDR1 SGHVS, CDR2 FNYEAQ. V lost 3 bases, J lost 7 bases, and 7 bases lay in between. CDR3 amino acids: CASSLEGNEQFF. The CDR3 nucleotides are TGTGCCAGCAGCTTGGAGGGGAATGAGCAGTTCTTC.

V and J are TRBV10-2 and TRBJ1-1; the match to TRBD1 covers 7 bases. V gave up 1 base and J gave up 1 base; unmatched junction bases: 3. Germline CDR1 and CDR2: WSHSY and SAAADI. The CDR3 is 15 residues long. The CDR3 region is CASSEFGTANTEAFF. In nucleotides, the CDR3 is TGCGCCAGCAGTGAGTTCGGGACAGCGAACACTGAAGCTTTCTTT.

The chain recombines TRBV29-1 with TRBJ2-1; the match to TRBD1 covers 8 bases. Looked up from germline, CDR1 is SQVTM and CDR2 is ANQGSEA. CDR3 length: 14 residues. J gave up 6 bases and V 5 bases, and 9 bases lay outside the gene matches. The CDR3 sequence is CSVLDRAGFNEQFF. The CDR3 nucleotides are TGCAGCGTTTTGGACAGGGCCGGTTTCAATGAGCAGTTCTTC.

This sequence joins TRBV30 and TRBJ1-2, with D possibly TRBD1 on 5 matching bases. The V end lost 0 bases, the J end lost 0 bases, and 14 bases lay between the germline ends. Germline CDR1 GTSNPN, CDR2 SVGIG (reference sequence). The CDR3 runs 16 residues. CDR3 in DNA: TGTGCCTGGAGTGTCGGCGGCGGGGCGGCTAACTATGGCTACACCTTC. It is translated as CAWSVGGGAANYGYTF.

The rearrangement joins TRBV9 to TRBJ2-4; TRBD2 aligns across 7 bases. The length of the CDR3 is 14 residues. V lost 0 bases and J lost 8; bases outside the gene matches: 5. Germline V CDR1 and CDR2: SGDLS, YYNGEE. The CDR3 sequence is CASSVVGGSDIQYF. The CDR3 DNA follows: TGTGCCAGCAGCGTAGTGGGGGGGTCGGACATTCAGTACTTC.

This chain connects TRBV6-1 to TRBJ1-5, with TRBD1 identical over 7 bases. Germline CDR1 reads MNHNS; CDR2 reads SASEGT. The junction had 9 bases not matched to a gene; V was cut back by 9 bases and J by 7 bases. CDR3 length: 13 amino acids. CDR3 region: CASDGAGGQPQHF. The CDR3 region has the DNA TGTGCCAGTGACGGGGCAGGGGGACAGCCCCAGCATTTT.

The chain employs TRBV9 and TRBJ2-7; 10 bases fit TRBD2. With 1 base clipped from V and 4 bases from J, the junction kept 14 bases outside the gene matches. CDR3 length equals 18 residues. Looked up from germline, CDR1 is SGDLS and CDR2 is YYNGEE. CDR3 in amino acids: CASSVTGGLAGDGYEQYF. The CDR3 DNA is TGTGCCAGCAGCGTAACGGGAGGGCTAGCGGGAGATGGGTACGAGCAGTACTTC.

J is TRBJ1-3 and V is TRBV5-1, with 7 bases that match TRBD1. The CDR3 consists of 15 residues. Germline CDR1 and CDR2: SGHRS and YFSETQ. The J segment lost 2 bases and the V segment lost 5 bases, leaving 7 bases of the junction unmatched. CDR3 DNA: TGCGCCAGCAGAGCCCCCGGGACAGCTGGAAACACCATATATTTT. This sequence encodes CASRAPGTAGNTIYF.

The genes are TRBV4-1 and TRBJ2-1; TRBD2 matches at 8 bases. The ends lost 5 bases at V and 8 bases at J; junction bases unmatched: 2. The CDR3 sequence is 12 residues long. Germline V gene lookup returns CDR1 MGHRA and CDR2 YSYEKL. The CDR3 DNA is TGCGCCAGCAGCAATAGCGGGGATGAGCAGTTCTTC. Encoded protein: CASSNSGDEQFF.

The genes are TRBV18 and TRBJ1-3, with 9 nucleotides matching TRBD1. Germline CDR1 KGHSH, CDR2 LQKENI. This CDR3 is built from 18 residues. The V and J ends lost 2 bases and 0 bases, in that order; junction bases with no gene match: 8. DNA of the CDR3: TGTGCCAGCTCACCAGGGACAGGGTGGGCCGTCTCTGGAAACACCATATATTTT. It encodes CASSPGTGWAVSGNTIYF.

The chain uses TRBV25-1 and TRBJ1-3; D perhaps matches TRBD1 (6 bases). The germline V gene encodes CDR1 MGHDK and CDR2 SYGVNS. V was shortened by 3 bases and J by 2 bases, with 14 bases between the two germline ends. There are 16 residues in the CDR3. The CDR3 here is CASSDYRQAPGNTIYF. The DNA for the CDR3 is TGTGCCAGCAGTGATTACAGACAGGCTCCTGGAAACACCATATATTTT. The full variable domain, in which reference TRBV25-1 and TRBJ1-3 provide the parts outside the CDR3, is EADIYQTPRYLVIGTGKKITLECSQTMGHDKMYWYQQDPGMELHLIHYSYGVNSTEKGDLSSESTVSRIRTEHFPLTLESARPSHTSQYLCASSDYRQAPGNTIYFGEGSWLTVV.

V usage is TRBV19 and J usage is TRBJ2-3; weak D call: TRBD1 (5 bases). The CDR3 runs to 14 residues. The V end lost 8 bases, the J end lost 3 bases, and 15 bases lay between the germline ends. Germline CDR1 LNHDA, CDR2 SQIVND (reference sequence). DNA of the CDR3: TGTGCCAGTGGGGCCCGAGGCAATACAGATACGCAGTATTTT. The encoded protein is CASGARGNTDTQYF.